This T cell receptor (beta chain) is drawn from a study of blood T cells in healthy people across ages. This clonotype was observed once. The germline V gene has CDR1 DFQATT and CDR2 SNEGSKA (reference sequence). CDR3 length equals 15 residues. Then a second PCR, running roughly 7 to 11 cycles, was carried out with a sample-barcoded 5' primer and a J-beta primer mix. TCRdb ran MiXCR on the 5' RACE reads and lists one entry per CDR3 protein. The sample includes 780,000 or so distinct CDR3 sequences, 40% to 65% seen only once; the top ten take 40% to 50%. This TCR came from a man aged 80 or over in good health. Sequencing was carried out using blood. The rearrangement links TRBV20-1 to TRBJ2-5, with no clear D. The J call is in doubt because the DNA end fits TRBJ2-7 better. The CDR3 here is CSARVVGSLTNEQYF. The CDR3 nucleotides read TGCAGTGCTAGGGTAGTCGGGTCGCTGACCAACGAGCAGTACTTC.